This T cell receptor beta chain was identified in a study of OX40 agonist ivuxolimab in advanced cancers. Study-level background: Ivuxolimab was a fully human IgG2 agonistic monoclonal antibody targeting the costimulatory receptor OX40 (CD134). Intravenous ivuxolimab was administered to patients every 2 weeks at six dose levels: 0.01, 0.1, 0.3, 1.5, 3 and 10 mg/kg. Of the roughly 52 patients in dose escalation, some 19 had hepatocellular carcinoma, some 15 had melanoma, 9 had renal cell carcinoma and 9 had head and neck cancer. In the dose-escalation cohort, 82.7% of patients were male, and the mean age was 60 years with a range of roughly 23 to 79. Prior anti-PD-1, anti-PD-L1 or anti-CTLA-4 therapy was permitted, and checkpoint inhibitors had been received by less than 45% of dose-escalation patients. Partial responses occurred in three dose-escalation patients: two with cutaneous melanoma and one with hepatocellular carcinoma. The point of sequencing TCRbeta in the periphery was to test whether ivuxolimab changed TCR sequence diversity and drove clonal T-cell expansion. The paper describes the monotherapy dose-escalation part (N = 52 patients) of the phase I trial of ivuxolimab.

To sequence the TCRbeta CDR3 region, genomic DNA was isolated from the sorted cells. The immunoSEQ Assay was used for sequencing of TCRbeta CDR3 regions. What TCRdb holds here is the immuneACCESS table cut down to in-frame rearrangements. Part of the clones is not present; checked against another copy, under half of the missing clones reflect an unresolved V gene, and the others are unexplained. The table for this sample lists approximately 98,000 clones; under 90% of them were counted only once. Roughly 5.5% of the sample lies in the top ten. The study at large found these results: Clonal expansion of both CD4+ and CD8+ blood T cells was observed from baseline to week 6 at doses 0.1 to 3.0 mg/kg. Partial responders in the 0.1-3.0 mg/kg groups had among the lowest normalized peripheral clonal expansion, especially among CD8+ T cells. Low levels of normalized T-cell clonal expansion were also seen in some patients who did not respond. After ivuxolimab, CD8+ T cells had more expanded clones than CD4+ T cells on average. Antigen specificity was not determined for the clonally expanded peripheral T cells.

The trial excluded patients who had a history of autoimmune disease or were on systemic immunosuppression. Peripheral blood for TCR sequencing was collected from all dose cohorts at baseline, on cycle 4 day 1, and on cycle 7 day 1. The samples were taken from a phase I, first-in-human, multicenter, open-label dose-escalation trial of ivuxolimab. Adults with locally advanced or metastatic head and neck squamous cell, hepatocellular, melanoma or renal cell carcinoma were enrolled in the trial. Before TCR sequencing, CD4+ and CD8+ T cells were separately sorted from peripheral blood. Trimming costs V 6 bases and J 5 bases, and their ends lie 5 bases apart. According to the germline V gene (reference sequence), CDR1 reads DFQATT and CDR2 reads SNEGSKA. Taken from cysteine to phenylalanine, the CDR3 has 10 residues. Of the read, only the CDR3 DNA is kept; its 30 bases are in frame from base 1. As regards this clone: Its specific antigen is unknown. No base-level quality is on record; no much larger clone is a single base apart.

The source was CD4+ or CD8+ T cells sorted from blood, collected in a trial of the OX40 agonist ivuxolimab. In this chain, TRBV20-1 is recombined with TRBJ2-1; no D gene call is confident. This sequence was found in an adult with an advanced solid tumor such as melanoma, head and neck, liver or kidney cancer. Here is the DNA: TGCAGTGCAGCGAACAATGAGCAGTTCTTC. It is translated as CSAANNEQFF.